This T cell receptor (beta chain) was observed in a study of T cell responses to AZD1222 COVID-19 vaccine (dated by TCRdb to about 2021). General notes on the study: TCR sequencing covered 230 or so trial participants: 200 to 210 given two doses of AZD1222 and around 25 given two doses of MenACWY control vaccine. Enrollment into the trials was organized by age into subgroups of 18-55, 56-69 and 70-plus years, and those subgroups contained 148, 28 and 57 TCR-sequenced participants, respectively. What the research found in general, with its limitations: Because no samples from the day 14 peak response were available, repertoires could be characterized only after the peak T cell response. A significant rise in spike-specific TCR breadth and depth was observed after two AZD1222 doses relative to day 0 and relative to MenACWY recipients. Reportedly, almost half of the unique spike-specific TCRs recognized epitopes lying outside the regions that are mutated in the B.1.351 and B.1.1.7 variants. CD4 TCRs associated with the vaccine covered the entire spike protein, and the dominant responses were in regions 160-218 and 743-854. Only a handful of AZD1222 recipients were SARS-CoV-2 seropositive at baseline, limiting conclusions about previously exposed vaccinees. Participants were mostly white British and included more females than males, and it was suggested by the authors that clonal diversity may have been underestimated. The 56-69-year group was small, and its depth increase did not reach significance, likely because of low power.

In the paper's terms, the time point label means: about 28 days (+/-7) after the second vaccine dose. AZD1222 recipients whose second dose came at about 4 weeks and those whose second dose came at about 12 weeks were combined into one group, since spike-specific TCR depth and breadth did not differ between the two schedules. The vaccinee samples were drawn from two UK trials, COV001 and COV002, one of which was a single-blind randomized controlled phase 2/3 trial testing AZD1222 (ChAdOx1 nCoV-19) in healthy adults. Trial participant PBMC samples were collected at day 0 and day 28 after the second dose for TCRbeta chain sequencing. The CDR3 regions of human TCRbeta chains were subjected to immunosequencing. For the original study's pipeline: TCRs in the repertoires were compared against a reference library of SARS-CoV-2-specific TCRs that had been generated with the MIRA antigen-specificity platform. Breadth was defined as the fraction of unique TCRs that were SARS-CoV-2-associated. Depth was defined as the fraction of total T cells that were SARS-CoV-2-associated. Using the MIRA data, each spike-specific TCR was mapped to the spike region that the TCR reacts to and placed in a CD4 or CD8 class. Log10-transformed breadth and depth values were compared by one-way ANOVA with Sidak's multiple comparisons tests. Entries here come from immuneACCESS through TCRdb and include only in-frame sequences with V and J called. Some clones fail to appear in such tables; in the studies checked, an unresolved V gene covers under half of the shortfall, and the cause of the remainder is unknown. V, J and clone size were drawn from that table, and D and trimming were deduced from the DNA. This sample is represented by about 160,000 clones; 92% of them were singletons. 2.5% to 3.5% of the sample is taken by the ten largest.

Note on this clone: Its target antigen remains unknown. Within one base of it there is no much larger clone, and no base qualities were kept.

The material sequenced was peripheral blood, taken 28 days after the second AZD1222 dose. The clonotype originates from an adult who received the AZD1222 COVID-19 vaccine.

The CDR3 here reads CASTNNYGYTF. At the DNA level, the sequence is TGTGCCAGCACTAATAACTATGGCTACACCTTC. The chain is encoded by TRBV28 joined to TRBJ1-2; there is no confident call for the D gene. According to the germline V gene, CDR1 reads MDHEN and CDR2 reads SYDVKM. V loses 7 bases, J loses 1 base, and the germline ends lie 4 bases apart. From its cysteine to its phenylalanine, the CDR3 spans 11 amino acids. Only the CDR3 DNA is retained, 33 bases long and in frame from the first base.